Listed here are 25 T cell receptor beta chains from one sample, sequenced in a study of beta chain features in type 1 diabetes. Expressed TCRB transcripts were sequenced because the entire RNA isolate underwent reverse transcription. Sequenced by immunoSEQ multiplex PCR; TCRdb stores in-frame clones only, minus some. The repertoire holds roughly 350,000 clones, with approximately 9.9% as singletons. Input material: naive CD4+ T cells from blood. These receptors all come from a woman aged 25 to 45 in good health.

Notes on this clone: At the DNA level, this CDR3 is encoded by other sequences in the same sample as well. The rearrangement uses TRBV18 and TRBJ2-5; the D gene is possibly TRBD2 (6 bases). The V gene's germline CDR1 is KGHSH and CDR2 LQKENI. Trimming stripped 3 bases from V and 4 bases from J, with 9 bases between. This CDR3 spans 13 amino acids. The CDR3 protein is CASSPPGGETQYF. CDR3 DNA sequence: TGTGCCAGCTCACCCCCCGGGGGAGAGACCCAGTACTTC.

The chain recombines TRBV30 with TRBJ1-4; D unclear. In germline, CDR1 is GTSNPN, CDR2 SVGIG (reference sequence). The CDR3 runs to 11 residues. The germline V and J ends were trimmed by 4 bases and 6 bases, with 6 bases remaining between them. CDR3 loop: CAWMGDEKLFF. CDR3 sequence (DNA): TGTGCCTGGATGGGAGATGAAAAACTGTTTTTT.

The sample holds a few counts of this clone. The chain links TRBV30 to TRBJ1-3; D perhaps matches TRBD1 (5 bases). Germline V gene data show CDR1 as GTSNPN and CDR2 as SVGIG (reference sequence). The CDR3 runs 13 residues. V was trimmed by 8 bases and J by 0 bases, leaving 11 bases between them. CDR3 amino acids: CARATASGNTIYF. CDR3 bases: TGTGCCCGAGCGACAGCCTCTGGAAACACCATATATTTT.

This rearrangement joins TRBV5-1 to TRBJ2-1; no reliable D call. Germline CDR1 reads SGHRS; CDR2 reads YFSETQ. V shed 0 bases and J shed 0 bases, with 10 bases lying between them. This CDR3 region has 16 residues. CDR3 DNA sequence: TGCGCCAGCAGCTTGGAACGGGTAAGCTCCTACAATGAGCAGTTCTTC. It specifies CASSLERVSSYNEQFF.

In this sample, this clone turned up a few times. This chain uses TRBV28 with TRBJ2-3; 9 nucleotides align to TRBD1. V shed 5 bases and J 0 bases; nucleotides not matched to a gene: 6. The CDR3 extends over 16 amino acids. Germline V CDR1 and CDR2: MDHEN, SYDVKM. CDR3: CASSQIQGASTDTQYF. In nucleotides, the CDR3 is TGTGCCAGCAGTCAAATACAGGGGGCTAGCACAGATACGCAGTATTTT.

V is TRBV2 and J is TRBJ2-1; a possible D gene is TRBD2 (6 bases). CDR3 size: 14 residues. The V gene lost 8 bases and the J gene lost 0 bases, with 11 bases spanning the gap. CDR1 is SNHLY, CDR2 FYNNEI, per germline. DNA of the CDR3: TGTGCCAGCGGGCTAGCGATCTCCTACAATGAGCAGTTCTTC. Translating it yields CASGLAISYNEQFF.

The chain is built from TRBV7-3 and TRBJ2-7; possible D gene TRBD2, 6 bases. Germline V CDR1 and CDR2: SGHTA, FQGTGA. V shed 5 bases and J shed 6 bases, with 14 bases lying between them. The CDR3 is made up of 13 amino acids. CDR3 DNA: TGTGCCAGCAGCCTAAGGCGGGGTAGCGAGCAGTACTTC. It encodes CASSLRRGSEQYF.

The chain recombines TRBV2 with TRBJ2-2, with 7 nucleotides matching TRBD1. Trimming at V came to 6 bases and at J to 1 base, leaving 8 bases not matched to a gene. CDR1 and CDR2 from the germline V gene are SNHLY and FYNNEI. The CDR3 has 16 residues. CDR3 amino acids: CASSLTGIENTGELFF. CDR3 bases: TGTGCCAGCAGCCTGACAGGGATTGAGAACACCGGGGAGCTGTTTTTT. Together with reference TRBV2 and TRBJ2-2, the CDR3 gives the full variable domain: EPEVTQTPSHQVTQMGQEVILRCVPISNHLYFYWYRQILGQKVEFLVSFYNNEISEKSEIFDDQFSVERPDGSNFTLKIRSTKLEDSAMYFCASSLTGIENTGELFFGEGSRLTVL.

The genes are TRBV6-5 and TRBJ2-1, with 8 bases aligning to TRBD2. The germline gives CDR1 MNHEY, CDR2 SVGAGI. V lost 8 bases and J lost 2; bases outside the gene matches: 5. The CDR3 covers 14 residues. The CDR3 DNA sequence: TGTGCCAGCCAGCGCGGGAGGACCTACAATGAGCAGTTCTTC. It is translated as CASQRGRTYNEQFF.

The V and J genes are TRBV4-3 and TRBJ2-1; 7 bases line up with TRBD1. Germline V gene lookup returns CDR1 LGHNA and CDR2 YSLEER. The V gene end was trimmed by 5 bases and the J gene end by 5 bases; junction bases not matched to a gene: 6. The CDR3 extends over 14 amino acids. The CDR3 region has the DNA TGCGCCAGCAGCTATGAAACAGGGGACAATGAGCAGTTCTTC. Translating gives CASSYETGDNEQFF.

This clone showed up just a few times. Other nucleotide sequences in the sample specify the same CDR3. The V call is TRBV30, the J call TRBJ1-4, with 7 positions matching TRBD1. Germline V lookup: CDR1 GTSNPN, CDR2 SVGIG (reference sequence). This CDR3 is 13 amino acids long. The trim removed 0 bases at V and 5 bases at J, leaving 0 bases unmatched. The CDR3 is CAWSVQGNEKLFF. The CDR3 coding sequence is TGTGCCTGGAGTGTACAGGGGAATGAAAAACTGTTTTTT.

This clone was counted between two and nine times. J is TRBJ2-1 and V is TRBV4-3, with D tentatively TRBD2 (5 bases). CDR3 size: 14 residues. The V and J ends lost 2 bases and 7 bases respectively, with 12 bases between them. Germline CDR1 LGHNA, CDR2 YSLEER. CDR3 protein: CASSQKRLGNEQFF. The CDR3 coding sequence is TGCGCCAGCAGCCAAAAGCGGTTGGGGAATGAGCAGTTCTTC.

The CDR3 nucleotides are TGTGCCAGCAGCTCCACCACCCAAAATTGGGGGGGAATTGAGCAGTTCTTC. Its protein product is CASSSTTQNWGGIEQFF. This rearrangement joins TRBV7-8 to TRBJ2-1, with 7 bases aligning to TRBD2. The CDR3 contains 17 residues. V was pared by 4 bases and J by 9 bases, with 18 bases of the junction left unmatched. Germline V gene lookup returns CDR1 SGHVS and CDR2 FQNEAQ.

The DNA of the CDR3 is TGTGCCAGTAGTATGGCGGGGACTAGCGGGAGGAGAAGTGAGCAGTTCTTC. This sequence encodes CASSMAGTSGRRSEQFF. The V gene is TRBV19, the J gene TRBJ2-1; 15 bases match TRBD2. There are 17 residues in the CDR3. With 3 bases clipped from V and 9 bases from J, the junction kept 9 bases outside the gene matches. The V gene's germline CDR1 is LNHDA and CDR2 SQIVND (reference sequence).

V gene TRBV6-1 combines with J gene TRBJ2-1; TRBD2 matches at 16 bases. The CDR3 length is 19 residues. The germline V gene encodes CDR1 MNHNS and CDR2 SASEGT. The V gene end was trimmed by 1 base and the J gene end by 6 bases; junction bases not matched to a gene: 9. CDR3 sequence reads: CASSEEAGTSGRARNEQFF. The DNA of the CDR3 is TGTGCCAGCAGTGAAGAGGCTGGGACTAGCGGGAGGGCCCGCAATGAGCAGTTCTTC.

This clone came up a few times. CDR3 amino acids: CASSLGATTAGGKETQYF. In DNA, the CDR3 is TGTGCCAGCAGCTTGGGGGCTACAACGGCGGGAGGGAAAGAGACCCAGTACTTC. V gene TRBV5-8 combines with J gene TRBJ2-5; the match to TRBD2 covers 9 bases. V lost 0 bases to trimming and J lost 3 bases; unmatched junction nucleotides: 12. CDR1 and CDR2 from the germline V gene are SGHTS and YDEGEE. There are 18 residues in the CDR3.

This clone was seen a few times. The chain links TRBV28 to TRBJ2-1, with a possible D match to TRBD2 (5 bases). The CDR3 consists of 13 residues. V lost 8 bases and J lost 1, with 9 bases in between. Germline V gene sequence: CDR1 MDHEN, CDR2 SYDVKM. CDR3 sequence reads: CASAGRSYNEQFF. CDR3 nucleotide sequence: TGTGCCAGCGCGGGTCGTTCCTACAATGAGCAGTTCTTC.

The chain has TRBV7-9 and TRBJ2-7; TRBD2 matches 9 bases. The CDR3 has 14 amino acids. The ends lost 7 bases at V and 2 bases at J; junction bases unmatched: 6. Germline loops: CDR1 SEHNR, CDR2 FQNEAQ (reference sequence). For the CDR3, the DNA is TGTGCCAGCACTAAAGCGGGAGGACCCTACGAGCAGTACTTC. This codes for CASTKAGGPYEQYF. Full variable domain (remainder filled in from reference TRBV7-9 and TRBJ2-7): DTGVSQNPRHKITKRGQNVTFRCDPISEHNRLYWYRQTLGQGPEFLTYFQNEAQLEKSRLLSDRFSAERPKGSFSTLEIQRTEQGDSAMYLCASTKAGGPYEQYFGPGTRLTVT.

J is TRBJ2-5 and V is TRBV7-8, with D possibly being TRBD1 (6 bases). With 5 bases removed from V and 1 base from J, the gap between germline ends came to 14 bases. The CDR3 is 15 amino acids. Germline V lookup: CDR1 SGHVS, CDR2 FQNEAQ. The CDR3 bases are TGTGCCAGCAGCACCTCACAGGGATTCCAAGAGACCCAGTACTTC. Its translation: CASSTSQGFQETQYF.

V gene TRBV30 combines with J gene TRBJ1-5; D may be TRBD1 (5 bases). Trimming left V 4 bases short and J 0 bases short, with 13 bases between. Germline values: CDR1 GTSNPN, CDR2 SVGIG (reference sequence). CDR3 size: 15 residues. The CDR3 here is CAWNMGGNSNQPQHF. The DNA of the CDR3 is TGTGCCTGGAATATGGGGGGAAATAGCAATCAGCCCCAGCATTTT.

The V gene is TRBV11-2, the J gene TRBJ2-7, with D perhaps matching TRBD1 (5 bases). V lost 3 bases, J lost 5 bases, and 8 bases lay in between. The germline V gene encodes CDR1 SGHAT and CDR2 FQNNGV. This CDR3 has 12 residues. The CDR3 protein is CASSFQGHEQYF. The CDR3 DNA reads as TGTGCCAGCAGCTTTCAGGGCCACGAGCAGTACTTC. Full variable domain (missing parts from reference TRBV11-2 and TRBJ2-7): EAGVAQSPRYKIIEKRQSVAFWCNPISGHATLYWYQQILGQGPKLLIQFQNNGVVDDSQLPKDRFSAERLKGVDSTLKIQPAKLEDSAVYLCASSFQGHEQYFGPGTRLTVT.

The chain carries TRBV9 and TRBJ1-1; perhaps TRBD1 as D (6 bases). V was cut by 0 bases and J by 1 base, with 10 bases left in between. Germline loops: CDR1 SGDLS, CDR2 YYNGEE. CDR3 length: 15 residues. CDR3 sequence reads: CASSVVTGWNTEAFF. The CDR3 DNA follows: TGTGCCAGCAGCGTAGTGACAGGATGGAACACTGAAGCTTTCTTT.

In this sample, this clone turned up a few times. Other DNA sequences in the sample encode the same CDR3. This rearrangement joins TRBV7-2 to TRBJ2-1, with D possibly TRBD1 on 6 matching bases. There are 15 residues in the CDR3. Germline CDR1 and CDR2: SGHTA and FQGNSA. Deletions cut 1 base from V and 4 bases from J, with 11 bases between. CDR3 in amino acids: CASSLVQGSYNEQFF. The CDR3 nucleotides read TGTGCCAGCAGCTTAGTGCAGGGGTCTTACAATGAGCAGTTCTTC.

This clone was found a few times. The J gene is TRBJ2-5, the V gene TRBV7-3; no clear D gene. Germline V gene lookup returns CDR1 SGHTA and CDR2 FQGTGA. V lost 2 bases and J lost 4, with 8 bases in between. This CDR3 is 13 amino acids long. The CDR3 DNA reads TGTGCCAGCAGCTTACGCCCTAGAGAGACCCAGTACTTC. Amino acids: CASSLRPRETQYF.

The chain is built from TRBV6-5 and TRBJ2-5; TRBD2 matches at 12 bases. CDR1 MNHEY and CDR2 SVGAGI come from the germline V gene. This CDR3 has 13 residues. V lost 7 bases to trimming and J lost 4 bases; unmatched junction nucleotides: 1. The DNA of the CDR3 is TGTGCCAGCAAACTAGCGGGAGGAGAGACCCAGTACTTC. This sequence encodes CASKLAGGETQYF.